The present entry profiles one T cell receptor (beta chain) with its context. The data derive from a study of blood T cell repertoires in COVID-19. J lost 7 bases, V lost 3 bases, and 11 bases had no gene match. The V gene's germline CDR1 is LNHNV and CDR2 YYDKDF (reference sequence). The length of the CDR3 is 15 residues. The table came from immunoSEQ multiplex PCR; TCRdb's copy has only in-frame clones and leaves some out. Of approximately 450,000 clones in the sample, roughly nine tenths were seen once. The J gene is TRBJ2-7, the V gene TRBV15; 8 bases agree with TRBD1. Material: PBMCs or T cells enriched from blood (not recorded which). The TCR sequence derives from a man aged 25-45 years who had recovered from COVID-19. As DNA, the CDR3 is TGTGCCACCAGCAGTGACAGGGGCGTACTGGGGGAGCAGTACTTC. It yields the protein CATSSDRGVLGEQYF.